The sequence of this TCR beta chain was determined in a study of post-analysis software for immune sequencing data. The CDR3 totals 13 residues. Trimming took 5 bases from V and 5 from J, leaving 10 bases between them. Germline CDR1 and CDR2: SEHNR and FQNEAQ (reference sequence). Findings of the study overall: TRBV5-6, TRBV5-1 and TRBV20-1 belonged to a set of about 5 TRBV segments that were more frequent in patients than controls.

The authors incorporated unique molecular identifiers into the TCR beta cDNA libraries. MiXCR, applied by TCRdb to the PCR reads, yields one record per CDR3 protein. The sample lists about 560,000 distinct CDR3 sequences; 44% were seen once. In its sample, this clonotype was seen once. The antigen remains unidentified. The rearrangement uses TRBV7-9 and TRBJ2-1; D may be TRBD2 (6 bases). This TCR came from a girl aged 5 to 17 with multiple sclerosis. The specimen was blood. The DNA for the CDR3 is TGTGCCAGCAGCGGGAGGCAAAACAATGAGCAGTTCTTC. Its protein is CASSGRQNNEQFF.